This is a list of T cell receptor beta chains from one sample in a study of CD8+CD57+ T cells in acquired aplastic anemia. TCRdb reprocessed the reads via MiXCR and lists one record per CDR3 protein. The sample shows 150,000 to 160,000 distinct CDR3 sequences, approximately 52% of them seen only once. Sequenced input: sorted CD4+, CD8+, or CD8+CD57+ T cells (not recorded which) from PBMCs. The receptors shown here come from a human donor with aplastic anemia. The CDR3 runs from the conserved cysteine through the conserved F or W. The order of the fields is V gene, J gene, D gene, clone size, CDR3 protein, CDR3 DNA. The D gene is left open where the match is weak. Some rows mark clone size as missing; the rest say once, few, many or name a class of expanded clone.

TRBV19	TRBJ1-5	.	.	CASSSRPDQPQHF	TGTGCCAGTAGTTCTCGACCCGATCAGCCCCAGCATTTT
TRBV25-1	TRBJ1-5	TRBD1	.	CASSGTGLSNQPQHF	TGTGCCAGCAGTGGGACAGGTCTTAGCAATCAGCCCCAGCATTTT
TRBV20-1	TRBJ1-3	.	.	CSAPTPSGNTIYF	TGCAGTGCCCCTACACCCTCTGGAAACACCATATATTTT
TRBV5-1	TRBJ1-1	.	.	CASTLEERTTEAFF	TGCGCCAGCACCTTAGAAGAACGGACCACTGAAGCTTTCTTT
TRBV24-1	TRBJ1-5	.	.	CATSDLRCGGDQPQHF	TGTGCCACCAGTGATTTGAGATGTGGGGGCGATCAGCCCCAGCATTTT
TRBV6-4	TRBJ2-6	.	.	CASARTGSSGANVLTF	TGTGCCAGCGCCCGCACAGGGAGCTCTGGGGCCAACGTCCTGACTTTC
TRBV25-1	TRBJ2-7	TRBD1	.	CASSTNRGLGYEQYF	TGTGCCAGCAGTACAAACAGGGGGTTGGGCTACGAGCAGTACTTC
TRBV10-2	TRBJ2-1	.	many	CASSLALYNEQFF	TGCGCCAGCAGCCTCGCACTTTACAATGAGCAGTTCTTC
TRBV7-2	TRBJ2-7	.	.	CASRPPGGGDEQYF	TGTGCCAGCAGGCCCCCCGGGGGTGGGGACGAGCAGTACTTC
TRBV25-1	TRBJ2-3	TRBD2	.	CASSELRRENTDTQYF	TGTGCCAGCAGTGAATTGCGGCGGGAGAACACAGATACGCAGTATTTT
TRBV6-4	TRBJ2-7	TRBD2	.	CAGSDYGLVHEQYF	TGTGCCGGCAGTGACTACGGACTAGTCCACGAGCAGTACTTC
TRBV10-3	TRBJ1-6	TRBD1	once	CAIMGQPSGSPLHF	TGTGCCATCATGGGACAGCCCTCTGGTTCACCCCTCCACTTT
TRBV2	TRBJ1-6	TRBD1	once	CASRGQGNTNSPLHF	TGTGCCAGCAGAGGACAGGGTAATACCAATTCACCCCTCCACTTT
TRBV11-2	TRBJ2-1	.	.	CASSLEPERARSSYNEQFF	TGTGCCAGCAGCTTAGAACCGGAGAGAGCTAGGAGTTCCTACAATGAGCAGTTCTTC
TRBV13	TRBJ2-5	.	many	CASSTRGAQETQYF	TGTGCCAGCAGCACCCGGGGGGCTCAAGAGACCCAGTACTTC
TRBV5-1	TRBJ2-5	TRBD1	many	CASTWDRYQETQYF	TGCGCCAGCACCTGGGACAGGTACCAAGAGACCCAGTACTTC
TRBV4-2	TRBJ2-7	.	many	CASSQSQEQYF	TGTGCCAGCAGCCAATCTCAAGAGCAGTACTTC
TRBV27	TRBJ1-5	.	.	CASRYSGINQPQHF	TGTGCCAGCAGATATTCCGGGATCAATCAGCCCCAGCATTTT
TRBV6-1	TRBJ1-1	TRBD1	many	CASRPGQGNTEAFF	TGTGCCAGCAGACCCGGACAGGGGAACACTGAAGCTTTCTTT
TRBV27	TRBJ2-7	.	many	CASSLWGEQYF	TGTGCCAGCAGTTTATGGGGAGAGCAGTACTTC
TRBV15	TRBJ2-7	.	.	CATSRDRNEQYF	TGTGCCACCAGCAGAGATAGGAACGAGCAGTACTTC
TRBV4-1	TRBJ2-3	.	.	CASSQPNGDTQYF	TGCGCCAGCAGCCAGCCAAATGGGGATACGCAGTATTTT
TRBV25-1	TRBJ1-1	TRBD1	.	CASSESRVQGFGEAFF	TGTGCCAGCAGTGAATCTAGGGTACAGGGGTTCGGTGAAGCTTTCTTT
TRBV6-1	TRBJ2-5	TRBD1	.	CASSATRWTGGKMETQYF	TGTGCCAGCAGCGCAACCCGGTGGACAGGGGGGAAAATGGAGACCCAGTACTTC
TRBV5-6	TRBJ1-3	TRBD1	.	CASSFRQGDRGDTVYF	TGTGCCAGCAGCTTCCGGCAGGGGGATCGGGGGGACACCGTATATTTT
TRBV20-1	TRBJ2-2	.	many	CSARDPPGEEVGELFF	TGCAGTGCTAGAGATCCCCCAGGGGAAGAGGTCGGGGAGCTGTTTTTT
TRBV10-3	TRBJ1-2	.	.	CAIMGTGLDYGYTF	TGTGCCATCATGGGTACAGGGTTGGACTATGGCTACACCTTC
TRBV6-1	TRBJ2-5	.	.	CASSLKDGAKETQYF	TGTGCCAGCAGCTTGAAGGACGGCGCGAAAGAGACCCAGTACTTC
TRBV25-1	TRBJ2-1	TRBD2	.	CASSASPSGTYNEQFF	TGTGCCAGCAGTGCTAGTCCCAGCGGGACTTACAATGAGCAGTTCTTC
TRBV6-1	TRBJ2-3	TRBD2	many	CASSPQRGEADTQYF	TGTGCCAGCAGCCCTCAGCGGGGGGAGGCGGATACGCAGTATTTT
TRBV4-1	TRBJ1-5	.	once	CASSPDYGQPQHF	TGCGCCAGCAGCCCCGACTATGGGCAGCCCCAGCATTTT
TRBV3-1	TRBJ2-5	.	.	CASSQDEVGRETQYF	TGTGCCAGCAGCCAAGATGAAGTGGGGCGGGAGACCCAGTACTTC
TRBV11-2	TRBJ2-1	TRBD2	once	CASSLNLAGGLEQFF	TGTGCCAGCAGCTTAAACCTAGCGGGGGGGCTTGAGCAGTTCTTC
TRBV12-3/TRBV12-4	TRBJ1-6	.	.	CASSLDYGTASYNSPLHF	TGTGCCAGCAGTTTGGACTACGGGACGGCATCCTATAATTCACCCCTCCACTTT
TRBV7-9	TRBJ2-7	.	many	CASTSDEQGHNYEQYF	TGTGCCAGCACCTCCGACGAACAGGGACACAACTACGAGCAGTACTTC
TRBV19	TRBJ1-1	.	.	CASRGGRAKNTEAFF	TGTGCCAGTAGAGGGGGTCGTGCCAAGAACACTGAAGCTTTCTTT
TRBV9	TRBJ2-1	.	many	CASSLEAGWYEQFF	TGTGCCAGCAGCCTAGAAGCGGGCTGGTATGAGCAGTTCTTC
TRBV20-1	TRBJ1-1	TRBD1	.	CSARTPDRENTEAFF	TGCAGTGCTAGAACGCCGGACAGGGAGAACACTGAAGCTTTCTTT
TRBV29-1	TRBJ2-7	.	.	CSVEVWGAVDEQYF	TGCAGCGTTGAAGTGTGGGGCGCAGTCGACGAGCAGTACTTC
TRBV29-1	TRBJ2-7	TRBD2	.	CSVELGLAGGIYEQYF	TGCAGCGTTGAACTGGGACTAGCGGGGGGGATCTACGAGCAGTACTTC
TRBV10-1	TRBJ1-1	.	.	CASSEPGGTEAFF	TGCGCCAGCAGTGAGCCGGGGGGCACTGAAGCTTTCTTT
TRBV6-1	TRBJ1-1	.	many	CASRLYRVGEAFF	TGTGCCAGCAGACTTTACAGGGTTGGTGAAGCTTTCTTT
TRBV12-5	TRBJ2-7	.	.	CASGLRQAEEQYF	TGTGCTAGTGGTTTGCGGCAGGCGGAGGAGCAGTACTTC
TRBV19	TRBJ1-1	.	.	CASRRVEGANTEAFF	TGTGCCAGTAGGAGAGTTGAAGGGGCGAACACTGAAGCTTTCTTT
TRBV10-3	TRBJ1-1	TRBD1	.	CATEGQGLNTEASF	TGTGCCACCGAGGGACAGGGGTTGAACACTGAGGCTTCCTTT
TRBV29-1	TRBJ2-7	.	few	CSGGQPYEQYF	TGCAGCGGGGGTCAGCCCTACGAGCAGTACTTC
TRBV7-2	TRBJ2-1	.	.	CASSSTTYNEQFF	TGTGCCAGCAGCTCCACCACCTACAATGAGCAGTTCTTC
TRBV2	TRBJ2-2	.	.	CASSERQGMLSGELLF	TGTGCCAGCAGTGAAAGGCAGGGAATGTTATCCGGGGAGCTGCTTTTT
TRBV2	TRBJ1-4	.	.	CASLNDRTNEKLFF	TGTGCCAGCCTCAACGACAGGACTAATGAAAAACTGTTTTTT
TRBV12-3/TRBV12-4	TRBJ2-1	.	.	CATELAGINEQFF	TGTGCCACCGAACTGGCGGGGATCAATGAGCAGTTCTTC
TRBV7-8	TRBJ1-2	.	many	CASSLRTGREYGYTF	TGTGCCAGCAGCTTAAGAACAGGGAGAGAGTATGGCTACACCTTC
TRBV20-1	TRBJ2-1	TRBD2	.	CSASGGLAGNNEQFF	TGCAGTGCTAGCGGAGGACTAGCGGGTAACAATGAGCAGTTCTTC
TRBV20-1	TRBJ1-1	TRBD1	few	CSARAGTANTEAFF	TGCAGTGCTAGAGCCGGGACAGCCAACACTGAAGCTTTCTTT
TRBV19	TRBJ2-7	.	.	CASSIWGSNYEQYF	TGTGCCAGTAGTATCTGGGGGAGCAACTACGAGCAGTACTTC